These 18 T cell receptor beta chains share one sample of origin, sequenced in a study of blood T cells in healthy people across ages. For the second PCR, which ran for about 7 to 11 cycles, a sample-barcoded 5' primer and a J-beta primer mix were used. TCRdb re-analysed the 5' RACE reads in MiXCR, keeping a single row per CDR3 protein. The sample lists 650,000 to 1,000,000 distinct CDR3 sequences; around 36% were seen once. Input material: blood. The source is a man aged 18 to 29 in good health.

In its sample, this clonotype was seen a few times. The CDR3 coding sequence is TGTGCCACCAGCAGAGAACCAGCCTCATCCCACGGGGTCATTCAGTACTTC. This translates into CATSREPASSHGVIQYF. This rearrangement joins TRBV15 to TRBJ2-4, with D maybe TRBD2 (5 bases). Germline-derived CDR1 and CDR2 are LNHNV and YYDKDF (reference sequence). This CDR3 spans 17 amino acids. The V and J ends lost 0 bases and 9 bases respectively, with 21 bases between them.

This clonotype has a handful of counts. The chain has TRBV9 and TRBJ2-1; a weak D match, TRBD2 (7 bases). With 2 bases removed from V and 5 bases from J, the gap between germline ends came to 17 bases. Germline-derived CDR1 and CDR2 are SGDLS and YYNGEE. The CDR3 consists of 16 residues. This CDR3 reads CASSVSGGLSNNEQFF. The DNA for the CDR3 is TGTGCCAGCAGCGTTTCGGGGGGCCTCTCAAACAATGAGCAGTTCTTC.

The gene calls are TRBV7-2 and TRBJ2-5, with D uncertain. The CDR3 contains 13 residues. CDR1 is SGHTA and CDR2 is FQGNSA in the germline V gene. V lost 5 bases to trimming and J lost 4 bases, with 11 bases between them. The CDR3 DNA follows: TGTGCCAGCAGCAAAGAGAGACTAGAGACCCAGTACTTC. This codes for CASSKERLETQYF.

This clonotype was counted only a few times. The chain has TRBV5-1 and TRBJ2-7; D may match TRBD1 or TRBD2 (5 bases each). Germline V gives CDR1 SGHRS, CDR2 YFSETQ. The CDR3 is 17 residues long. Trimming took off 0 bases at V and 3 bases at J, with 19 bases between the two ends. CDR3 region: CASSLGGEFVGVYEQYF. CDR3 nucleotide sequence: TGCGCCAGCAGCTTGGGTGGGGAGTTCGTGGGGGTCTACGAGCAGTACTTC.

This clonotype occurred a few times. V is TRBV6-2 or TRBV6-3 and J is TRBJ2-7; D possibly uses TRBD1 or TRBD2 (5 bases each). The V gene's germline CDR1 is MNHEY and CDR2 SVGEGT. CDR3 size: 14 residues. The V gene lost 5 bases and the J gene lost 7 bases, with 18 bases spanning the gap. CDR3 sequence: CASSKASTWGEQYF. CDR3 coding DNA: TGTGCCAGCAGTAAAGCCTCGACGTGGGGGGAGCAGTACTTC.

Remarks on this clonotype: This sequence may be a read error, since a much larger clone differs from it by one base. No conserved phenylalanine or tryptophan is present at the end of the CDR3, so a read error is the likely explanation. CDR3 loop: CASSQDQGGLLLAKNIQYY. CDR3 sequence (DNA): TGCGCCAGCAGCCAAGATCAAGGGGGACTCTTACTAGCCAAAAACATTCAGTACTAC. The rearrangement uses TRBV4-3 and TRBJ2-4, with D perhaps TRBD1 or TRBD2 (6 bases each). The CDR3 consists of 19 residues. The V gene lost 0 bases and the J gene lost 0 bases, with 18 bases spanning the gap. Germline CDR1 and CDR2: LGHNA and YSLEER.

This chain links TRBV6-1 with TRBJ1-2; D is perhaps TRBD1 (5 bases). Germline values: CDR1 MNHNS, CDR2 SASEGT. CDR3 length: 15 residues. Trimming took 3 bases from V and 0 from J, leaving 11 bases between them. In DNA, the CDR3 is TGTGCCAGCAGTGAGGGGGGGGATTCTAACTATGGCTACACCTTC. It translates to CASSEGGDSNYGYTF.

This clonotype was observed at least ten times. The chain joins TRBV20-1 to TRBJ2-3; TRBD2 matches at 10 bases. Per the germline V gene, CDR1 is DFQATT and CDR2 is SNEGSKA (reference sequence). Losses at the gene ends were 0 bases for V and 4 bases for J; bases not matched to a gene: 4. This CDR3 region has 15 residues. CDR3 bases: TGCAGTGCTAGAGATCCTAGCGGGGGAGCAGATACGCAGTATTTT. Residues: CSARDPSGGADTQYF.

The genes are TRBV5-1 and TRBJ1-1; 7 nucleotides line up with TRBD1. The V segment lost 4 bases and the J segment 7 bases; nucleotides outside the gene matches: 13. The CDR3 spans 15 residues. Per the germline V gene, CDR1 is SGHRS and CDR2 is YFSETQ. The CDR3 sequence: CASSRTLGTELEAFF. CDR3 DNA: TGCGCCAGCAGCAGGACCCTAGGGACAGAACTTGAAGCTTTCTTT.

The table lists this clonotype with a few counts. This chain connects TRBV12-3 or TRBV12-4 to TRBJ1-4; no firm D call. This CDR3 is 14 amino acids long. V lost 3 bases and J lost 8, with 13 bases in between. CDR3 sequence reads: CASSFSGLWEKLFF. The CDR3 nucleotides are TGTGCCAGCAGTTTCTCTGGGCTATGGGAAAAACTGTTTTTT.

This chain uses TRBV10-2 with TRBJ2-6, with D possibly TRBD1 on 6 matching bases. The CDR3 loop spans 15 amino acids. Trimming left V 6 bases short and J 1 base short, with 10 bases between. Germline V gene sequence: CDR1 WSHSY, CDR2 SAAADI. The CDR3 loop reads CASSDRPSGANVLTF. Here the CDR3 DNA reads TGCGCCAGCAGCGACAGGCCTTCTGGGGCCAACGTCCTGACTTTC.

This clonotype was seen a single time. At one end, the junction sequence differs from germline, possibly due to a read error. CDR3 residues: CAGSGEYRTDTQYF. The CDR3 DNA follows: TGTGCCGGCAGCGGGGAGTACCGCACAGATACGCAGTATTTT. The chain is built from TRBV5-6 and TRBJ2-3; 7 bases fit TRBD2. The CDR3 contains 14 residues. The germline V gene encodes CDR1 SGHDT and CDR2 YYEEEE.

The rearrangement uses TRBV20-1 and TRBJ2-7; TRBD1 aligns across 9 bases. Germline assignment: CDR1 DFQATT and CDR2 SNEGSKA (reference sequence). This CDR3 comprises 13 residues. The CDR3 sequence is CSATGTGKGEQYF. The CDR3, as DNA: TGCAGCGCAACCGGGACAGGGAAAGGCGAGCAGTACTTC.

The gene calls are TRBV4-3 and TRBJ2-1, with 7 bases fitting TRBD1. Germline values: CDR1 LGHNA, CDR2 YSLEER. This CDR3 comprises 17 residues. Trimming took 0 bases from V and 8 from J; bases not matched to a gene: 13. CDR3 nucleotide sequence: TGCGCCAGCAGCCAAGAAAGTCCGGGACAGTGGTTAGATGAGCAGTTCTTC. Its translation: CASSQESPGQWLDEQFF.

The chain links TRBV7-2 to TRBJ1-2, with 7 positions matching TRBD1. This CDR3 has 14 amino acids. Germline CDR1 and CDR2: SGHTA and FQGNSA. V trimming: 11 bases; J trimming: 5 bases; junction bases outside the gene matches: 14. CDR3 region: CAGTLSDRPYGYTF. The CDR3 coding sequence is TGTGCCGGCACACTATCGGACAGGCCTTATGGCTACACCTTC.

The V and J genes are TRBV7-3 and TRBJ2-1, with D uncertain. The germline gives CDR1 SGHTA, CDR2 FQGTGA. CDR3 length: 13 residues. Trimming shortened V by 4 bases and J by 13 bases, and 17 bases separated the two germline ends. DNA for the CDR3: TGTGCCAGCAGCTCCGGGCCTCAAGAGACCCAGTTCTTC. It specifies CASSSGPQETQFF. Using reference TRBV7-3 and TRBJ2-1 for the parts outside the CDR3, the full variable domain is GAGVSQTPSNKVTEKGKYVELRCDPISGHTALYWYRQSLGQGPEFLIYFQGTGAADDSGLPNDRFFAVRPEGSVSTLKIQRTERGDSAVYLCASSSGPQETQFFGPGTRLTVL.

A note on this clonotype: The DNA is omitted, as the CDR3 cannot be located on it reliably, and the CDR3 follows TCRdb's listing. The chain is built from TRBV12-3 or TRBV12-4 and TRBJ1-1; TRBD1 reflects the table's D call only, with no check against the DNA. 15 amino acids form the CDR3, both terminal residues included. The CDR3 region is CASSFLAGDNTEAFF.

V is TRBV5-1 and J is TRBJ1-2; D gene unclear. The germline V and J ends were trimmed by 0 bases and 5 bases, with 8 bases remaining between them. Germline CDR1 and CDR2: SGHRS and YFSETQ. The CDR3 runs to 13 residues. CDR3 residues: CASSLDGGYGYTF. CDR3 sequence (DNA): TGCGCCAGCAGCTTGGACGGAGGATATGGCTACACCTTC.